These 18 T cell receptor beta chains were all obtained from the same sample, sequenced in a study of T-cell reconstitution after alpha-beta-depleted transplantation in children. Construction of the TCRbeta library involved unique molecular identifiers. Each CDR3 protein gets one entry after TCRdb re-called the PCR reads with MiXCR. The table lists fewer than 700,000 distinct CDR3 sequences, 10% to 15% of them singletons. The source material was PBMCs, mostly from graft donor cells, sampled 360 days after TCRalphabeta/CD19-depleted stem cell transplant. Receptors were obtained from a male patient under 18 who had a stem cell transplant for acute myeloid leukemia, so the T cells may come from the graft donor.

This clonotype was found a few times. The chain couples TRBV12-3 or TRBV12-4 to TRBJ2-7, with a weak D call TRBD1 (5 bases). V lost 5 bases and J lost 0, with 14 bases in between. The CDR3 extends over 15 amino acids. The CDR3 sequence: CASSTRAGYSYEQYF. The CDR3 DNA reads TGTGCCAGCAGTACCCGGGCAGGGTACTCCTACGAGCAGTACTTC.

This clonotype was found many times. V gene TRBV29-1 combines with J gene TRBJ2-5; TRBD1 might be the D (7 bases). This CDR3 spans 12 amino acids. V was clipped by 7 bases and J by 1 base, with 10 bases between them. In germline, CDR1 is SQVTM, CDR2 ANQGSEA. This CDR3 reads CSARDSQETQYF. The CDR3 bases are TGCAGCGCGCGGGACAGCCAAGAGACCCAGTACTTC. The variable domain in full, with the rest retrieved from reference TRBV29-1 and TRBJ2-5, is SAVISQKPSRDICQRGTSLTIQCQVDSQVTMMFWYRQQPGQSLTLIATANQGSEATYESGFVIDKFPISRPNLTFSTLTVSNMSPEDSSIYLCSARDSQETQYFGPGTRLLVL.

The chain is built from TRBV29-1 and TRBJ2-1, with TRBD2 identical over 7 bases. CDR3 length equals 15 residues. Germline CDR1 reads SQVTM; CDR2 reads ANQGSEA. V dropped 5 bases and J dropped 4; count of bases not matched to a gene: 11. The CDR3 sequence: CSVSSLAEPYNEQFF. The CDR3 DNA sequence: TGCAGCGTTTCCTCCCTAGCGGAGCCATACAATGAGCAGTTCTTC.

This clonotype has more than one count but fewer than ten. This chain links TRBV25-1 with TRBJ2-1; D remains unclear. This CDR3 is 18 amino acids long. V was shortened by 1 base and J by 0 bases, with 16 bases between the two germline ends. CDR1 and CDR2 (germline): MGHDK, SYGVNS. CDR3 DNA sequence: TGTGCCAGCAGTGAATCACGCGGTGGCCAGGCCTCCTACAATGAGCAGTTCTTC. Protein: CASSESRGGQASYNEQFF.

This clonotype has a handful of counts. The chain is built from TRBV4-3 and TRBJ2-1, with D perhaps matching TRBD2 (7 bases). The germline V gene encodes CDR1 LGHNA and CDR2 YSLEER. V lost 4 bases to trimming and J lost 0 bases, with 16 bases between them. The CDR3 is made up of 17 amino acids. CDR3: CASSPREGGGSYNEQFF. The CDR3 nucleotides read TGCGCCAGCAGCCCAAGGGAGGGGGGGGGCTCCTACAATGAGCAGTTCTTC.

At least ten counts were recorded for this clonotype. The CDR3 DNA reads as TGTGCCAGCAGTTGGACTAGCGGGTACGAGCAGTACTTC. Protein sequence: CASSWTSGYEQYF. The chain uses TRBV12-3 or TRBV12-4 and TRBJ2-7, with 11 bases aligning to TRBD2. CDR3 size: 13 residues. V was pared by 4 bases and J by 4 bases, with 0 bases of the junction left unmatched.

The rearrangement links TRBV7-2 to TRBJ2-1; 9 nucleotides align to TRBD2. Germline-derived CDR1 and CDR2 are SGHTA and FQGNSA. The CDR3 sequence is 15 residues long. V lost 5 bases, J lost 6 bases, and 8 bases stayed unmatched. DNA of the CDR3: TGTGCCAGCAGCCTCGGGGGCGGGAGGGCCAATGAGCAGTTCTTC. It translates to CASSLGGGRANEQFF.

This clonotype occurred a few times. The chain uses TRBV7-2 and TRBJ1-3; D might be TRBD1 (5 bases). The CDR3 sequence is 16 residues long. Germline loops: CDR1 SGHTA, CDR2 FQGNSA. Trimming took off 0 bases at V and 4 bases at J, with 13 bases between the two ends. The CDR3 DNA follows: TGTGCCAGCAGCTTAGCGCGGGCAGGGTCCGGAAACACCATATATTTT. Amino acids: CASSLARAGSGNTIYF.

Points on this clonotype: This could be a read error, since a much larger clone is one nucleotide away. The chain joins TRBV27 to TRBJ2-4, with 7 positions matching TRBD2. V gave up 5 bases and J gave up 7 bases; unmatched junction bases: 14. This CDR3 contains 16 residues. The germline gives CDR1 MNHEY, CDR2 SMNVEV (reference sequence). The CDR3 region is CASSPRLVGGRNIQYF. CDR3 nucleotides: TGTGCCAGCAGTCCTCGCCTTGTGGGGGGGAGGAACATTCAGTACTTC.

This rearrangement joins TRBV27 to TRBJ2-7; TRBD1 matches 7 bases. This CDR3 spans 13 amino acids. J was trimmed by 1 base and V by 8 bases; bases with no gene match: 5. Germline values: CDR1 MNHEY, CDR2 SMNVEV (reference sequence). CDR3 nucleotide sequence: TGTGCCAGCGGGGACAGATTTTCCTACGAGCAGTACTTC. It translates to CASGDRFSYEQYF.

This clonotype showed up just a few times. J is TRBJ2-1 and V is TRBV7-6; 8 bases map to TRBD2. The CDR3 length is 15 residues. Germline trimming cut 4 bases from V and 2 bases from J; bases unmatched to any gene: 4. CDR1 and CDR2 (germline): SGHVS, FNYEAQ. CDR3 nucleotide sequence: TGTGCCAGCAGCTACCGGGAGGGTCCCTACAATGAGCAGTTCTTC. Translated: CASSYREGPYNEQFF. The full variable domain, with the rest looked up from reference TRBV7-6 and TRBJ2-1, is GAGVSQSPRYKVTKRGQDVALRCDPISGHVSLYWYRQALGQGPEFLTYFNYEAQQDKSGLPNDRFSAERPEGSISTLTIQRTEQRDSAMYRCASSYREGPYNEQFFGPGTRLTVL.

This clonotype has a handful of counts. The chain combines TRBV30 with TRBJ1-3; D is ambiguous. The CDR3 contains 12 residues. Looked up from germline, CDR1 is GTSNPN and CDR2 is SVGIG (reference sequence). Between the trimmed V and J ends, which lost 2 bases and 15 bases, there was a span of 17 bases. This CDR3 is CAWSLDGSFGYF. The CDR3 DNA is TGTGCCTGGAGTTTGGACGGGTCCTTTGGATATTTT.

The rearrangement joins TRBV20-1 to TRBJ2-3; 11 bases are a match to TRBD2. The CDR3 is 15 residues long. V trimming: 0 bases; J trimming: 6 bases; junction bases outside the gene matches: 5. Germline CDR1 is DFQATT and CDR2 is SNEGSKA (reference sequence). The DNA of the CDR3 is TGCAGTGCTAGAGATCTACTAGCGGGAGTGGATACGCAGTATTTT. Translation: CSARDLLAGVDTQYF.

This clonotype appeared many times. This chain uses TRBV12-3 or TRBV12-4 with TRBJ2-1, with 7 bases fitting TRBD2. The CDR3 spans 15 residues. Germline trimming cut 7 bases from V and 4 bases from J; bases unmatched to any gene: 10. CDR3 residues: CASTPGGSTYNEQFF. The CDR3 nucleotides are TGTGCCAGCACTCCAGGCGGGAGTACTTACAATGAGCAGTTCTTC.

This clonotype occurred a few times. J is TRBJ2-7 and V is TRBV7-8; D gene unclear. V lost 2 bases, J lost 6 bases, and 14 bases lay in between. The germline CDR1 and CDR2 sequences are SGHVS and FQNEAQ. This CDR3 has 14 amino acids. DNA of the CDR3: TGTGCCAGCAGCTTATTAGGGCAGTCCCTCGAGCAGTACTTC. Protein sequence: CASSLLGQSLEQYF.

The J gene is TRBJ2-7, the V gene TRBV6-5; 8 nucleotides agree with TRBD2. This CDR3 has 14 amino acids. V lost 7 bases and J lost 1; bases outside the gene matches: 6. CDR1 is MNHEY and CDR2 is SVGAGI in the germline V gene. The CDR3 nucleotides are TGTGCCAGCACTTTTGCGGGAGGTTCCTACGAGCAGTACTTC. It yields the protein CASTFAGGSYEQYF.

The chain is built from TRBV4-2 and TRBJ2-7; D unresolved. CDR3 length: 15 amino acids. V gave up 1 base and J gave up 2 bases, with 12 bases separating them. Per germline, CDR1 LGHNA and CDR2 YNFKEQ. As DNA, the CDR3 is TGTGCCAGCAGCCAAGCCAACCTAGACCCCTACGAGCAGTACTTC. Its protein product is CASSQANLDPYEQYF.

CDR3 sequence reads: CASASSWGLTKNIQYF. CDR3 DNA: TGCGCCAGCGCCTCAAGTTGGGGCTTAACCAAAAACATTCAGTACTTC. The chain is built from TRBV5-1 and TRBJ2-4; perhaps TRBD1 as D (5 bases). The CDR3 runs to 16 residues. Germline CDR1 reads SGHRS; CDR2 reads YFSETQ. The V and J ends lost 7 bases and 2 bases respectively, with 19 bases between them. Variable domain in full (rest from reference TRBV5-1 and TRBJ2-4): KAGVTQTPRYLIKTRGQQVTLSCSPISGHRSVSWYQQTPGQGLQFLFEYFSETQRNKGNFPGRFSGRQFSNSRSEMNVSTLELGDSALYLCASASSWGLTKNIQYFGAGTRLSVL.